This TCR beta chain is from a study of cytomegalovirus exposure and HLA in healthy donors. The V end was cut by 5 bases, the J end by 5 bases, with 21 bases between. The CDR3 is 16 amino acids. From germline, CDR1 is SGHTA and CDR2 FQGNSA. PCR employed 60 Vbeta and 13 Jbeta primers. Data came from immunoSEQ multiplex PCR; TCRdb stores just in-frame clones and leaves some out. Counted here are some 110,000 clones, roughly 70% occurring once; the ten biggest clones make up about 1.6%. General study findings and limits: The later analysis indicated that the majority of CMV-associated TCR beta chains appeared HLA-restricted. What a later analysis reportedly showed was that an Asian-associated ancestry cluster had fewer N-insertions than the approximately 670-donor mean. Immune exposure was documented only through CMV serostatus. In a later analysis, TCR beta V- and J-gene trimming showed a link to a missense DCLRE1C variant.

On this clone itself: Antigen specificity is unknown.

What was sequenced was PBMCs. This receptor was identified in a woman between 18 and 29 years old in good health and CMV-seronegative. The J gene is TRBJ1-2, the V gene TRBV7-2; D unclear. The CDR3 spells CASSPSPVPGIYGYTF. CDR3 nucleotides: TGTGCCAGCAGCCCATCGCCCGTGCCCGGGATTTATGGCTACACCTTC.